This TCR beta chain was observed in a study of blood T cell repertoires in COVID-19. In the study overall: Whether acute or convalescent, the COVID-19 samples came from the United States, Italy and Spain. Nucleic acid was either cDNA or gDNA, and it came from T cells, B-cell-depleted T cells, or PBMCs.

Per the authors' pipeline: Amplification of reference gene primers provided the estimated nucleated cell counts. TCRdb keeps only in-frame clones here, not all; method: immunoSEQ multiplex PCR. The V and J calls and clone size are taken from that table; D and trimming were inferred from the DNA. This sample has about 160,000 clones, with just under 95% found just once. Deletions cut 5 bases from V and 8 bases from J, with 15 bases between. Germline V lookup: CDR1 SEHNR, CDR2 FQNEAQ (reference sequence). This CDR3 is built from 13 residues. This chain connects TRBV7-9 to TRBJ1-1; D unresolved. The TCR was taken from a woman in her forties or fifties with acute or convalescent COVID-19. The sequenced material came from peripheral blood. CDR3 nucleotide sequence: TGTGCCAGCAGCCCCCCCTGGGCAGACGAAGCTTTCTTT. It yields the protein CASSPPWADEAFF.